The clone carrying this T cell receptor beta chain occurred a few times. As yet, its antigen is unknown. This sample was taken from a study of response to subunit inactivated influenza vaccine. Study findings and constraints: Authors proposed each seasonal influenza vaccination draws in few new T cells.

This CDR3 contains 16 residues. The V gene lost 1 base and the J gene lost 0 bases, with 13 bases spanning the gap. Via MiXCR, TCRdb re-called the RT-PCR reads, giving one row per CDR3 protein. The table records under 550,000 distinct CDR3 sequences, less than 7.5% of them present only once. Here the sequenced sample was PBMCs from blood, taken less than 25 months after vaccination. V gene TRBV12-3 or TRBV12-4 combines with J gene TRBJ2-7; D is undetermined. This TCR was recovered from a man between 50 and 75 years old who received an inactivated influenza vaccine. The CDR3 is CASSLVFRRSSYEQYF. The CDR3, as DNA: TGTGCCAGCAGTTTAGTCTTCAGGCGGAGCTCCTACGAGCAGTACTTC.